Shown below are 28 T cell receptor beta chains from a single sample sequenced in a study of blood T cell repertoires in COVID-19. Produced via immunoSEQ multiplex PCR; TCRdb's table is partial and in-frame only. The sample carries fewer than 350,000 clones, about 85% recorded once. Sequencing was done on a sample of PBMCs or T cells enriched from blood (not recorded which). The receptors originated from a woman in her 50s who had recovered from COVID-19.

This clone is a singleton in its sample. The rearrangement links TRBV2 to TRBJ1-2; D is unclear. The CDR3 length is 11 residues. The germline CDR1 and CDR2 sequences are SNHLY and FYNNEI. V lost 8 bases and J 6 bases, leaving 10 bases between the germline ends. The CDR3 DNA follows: TGTGCCAGCTCGGAGGGAGATGGCTACACCTTC. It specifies CASSEGDGYTF.

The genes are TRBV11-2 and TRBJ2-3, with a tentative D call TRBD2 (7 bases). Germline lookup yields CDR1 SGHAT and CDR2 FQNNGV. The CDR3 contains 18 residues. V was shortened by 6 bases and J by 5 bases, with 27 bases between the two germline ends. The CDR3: CASSRTRRNLGARDTQYF. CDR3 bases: TGTGCCAGCAGTCGGACTAGAAGGAACTTGGGGGCTAGAGATACGCAGTATTTT.

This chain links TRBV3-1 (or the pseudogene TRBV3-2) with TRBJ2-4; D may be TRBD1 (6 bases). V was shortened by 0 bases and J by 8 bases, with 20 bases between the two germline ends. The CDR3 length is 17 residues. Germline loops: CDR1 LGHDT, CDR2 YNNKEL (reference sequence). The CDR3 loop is CASSQDPQGSPRDIQYF. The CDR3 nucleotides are TGTGCCAGCAGCCAAGACCCACAGGGCTCCCCCAGGGACATTCAGTACTTC.

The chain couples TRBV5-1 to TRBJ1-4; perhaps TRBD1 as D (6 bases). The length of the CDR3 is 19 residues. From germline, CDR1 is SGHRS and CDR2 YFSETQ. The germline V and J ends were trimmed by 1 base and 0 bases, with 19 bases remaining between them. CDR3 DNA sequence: TGCGCCAGCAGCTTGCGCCGGGACACCCTCCCAGCAACTAATGAAAAACTGTTTTTT. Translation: CASSLRRDTLPATNEKLFF.

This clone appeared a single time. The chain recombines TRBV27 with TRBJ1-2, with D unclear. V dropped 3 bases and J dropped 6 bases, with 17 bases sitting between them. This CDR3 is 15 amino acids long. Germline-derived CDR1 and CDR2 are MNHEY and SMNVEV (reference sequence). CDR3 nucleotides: TGTGCCAGCAGTTTCAACGACCGAGGAGCGAATGGCTACACCTTC. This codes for CASSFNDRGANGYTF.

In DNA form, the CDR3 reads TGTGCCAGCAGCTTGTCCGCACTGACTGGAAACACCATATATTTT. It specifies CASSLSALTGNTIYF. The gene calls are TRBV5-6 and TRBJ1-3; D gene unclear. CDR1 and CDR2 from the germline V gene are SGHDT and YYEEEE. V lost 1 base to trimming and J lost 2 bases, with 10 bases between them. This CDR3 has 15 residues.

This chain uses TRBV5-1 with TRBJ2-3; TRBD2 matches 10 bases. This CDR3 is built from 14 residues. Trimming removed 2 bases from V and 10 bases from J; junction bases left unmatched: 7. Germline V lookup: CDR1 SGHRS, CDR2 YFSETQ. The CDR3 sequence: CASSFRLAGEAQYF. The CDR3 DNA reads TGCGCCAGCAGCTTTAGGCTAGCGGGGGAGGCGCAGTATTTT.

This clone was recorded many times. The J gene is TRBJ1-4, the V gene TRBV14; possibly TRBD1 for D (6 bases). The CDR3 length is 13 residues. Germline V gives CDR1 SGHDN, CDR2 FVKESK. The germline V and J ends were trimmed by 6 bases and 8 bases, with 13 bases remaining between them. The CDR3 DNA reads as TGTGCCAGCAGGGCGGACAGTCAAGAAAAACTGTTTTTT. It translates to CASRADSQEKLFF.

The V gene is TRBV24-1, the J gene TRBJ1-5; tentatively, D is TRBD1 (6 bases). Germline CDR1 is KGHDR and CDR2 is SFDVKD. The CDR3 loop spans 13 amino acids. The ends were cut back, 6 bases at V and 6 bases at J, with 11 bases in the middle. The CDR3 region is CATSLGGLQPQHF. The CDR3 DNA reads TGTGCCACCAGTCTGGGGGGGCTTCAGCCCCAGCATTTT.

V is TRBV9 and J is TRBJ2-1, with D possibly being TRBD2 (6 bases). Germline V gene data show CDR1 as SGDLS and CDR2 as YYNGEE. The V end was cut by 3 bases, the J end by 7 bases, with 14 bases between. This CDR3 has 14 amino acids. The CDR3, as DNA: TGTGCCAGCAGCGAGCCCTCTGGGGGGAATGAGCAGTTCTTC. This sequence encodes CASSEPSGGNEQFF.

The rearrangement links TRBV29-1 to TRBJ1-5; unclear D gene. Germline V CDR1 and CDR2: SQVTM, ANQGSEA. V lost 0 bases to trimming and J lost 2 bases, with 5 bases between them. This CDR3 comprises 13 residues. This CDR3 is CSVEEGGNQPQHF. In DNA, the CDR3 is TGCAGCGTTGAAGAGGGCGGCAATCAGCCCCAGCATTTT.

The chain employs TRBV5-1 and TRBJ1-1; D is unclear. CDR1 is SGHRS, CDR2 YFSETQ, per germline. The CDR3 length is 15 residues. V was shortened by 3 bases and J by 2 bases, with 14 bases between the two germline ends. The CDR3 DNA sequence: TGCGCCAGCAGCTCTGGAGGGATTTTCAACACTGAAGCTTTCTTT. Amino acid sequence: CASSSGGIFNTEAFF.

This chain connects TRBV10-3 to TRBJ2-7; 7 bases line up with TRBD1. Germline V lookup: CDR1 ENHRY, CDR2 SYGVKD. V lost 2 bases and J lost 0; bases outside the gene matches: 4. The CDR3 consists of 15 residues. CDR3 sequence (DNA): TGTGCCATCAGTGAGGGGCAGGGGGTCTCCTACGAGCAGTACTTC. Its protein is CAISEGQGVSYEQYF.

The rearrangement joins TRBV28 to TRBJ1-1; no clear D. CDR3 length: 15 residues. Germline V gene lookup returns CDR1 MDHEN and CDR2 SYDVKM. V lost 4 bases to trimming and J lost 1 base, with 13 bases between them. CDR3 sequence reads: CASSSSEHKNTEAFF. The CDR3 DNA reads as TGTGCCAGCAGTTCCAGCGAACACAAGAACACTGAAGCTTTCTTT.

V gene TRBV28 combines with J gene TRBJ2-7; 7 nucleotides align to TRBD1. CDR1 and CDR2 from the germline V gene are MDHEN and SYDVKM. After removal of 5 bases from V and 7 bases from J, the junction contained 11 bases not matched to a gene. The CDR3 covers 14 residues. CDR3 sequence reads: CASSPPRTGGEQYF. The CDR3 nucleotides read TGTGCCAGCAGTCCCCCCCGGACAGGCGGAGAGCAGTACTTC.

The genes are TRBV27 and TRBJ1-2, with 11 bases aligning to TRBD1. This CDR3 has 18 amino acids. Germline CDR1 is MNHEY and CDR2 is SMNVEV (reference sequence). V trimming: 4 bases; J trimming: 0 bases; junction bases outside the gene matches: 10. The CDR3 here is CASSSSGQGAQANYGYTF. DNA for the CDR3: TGTGCCAGCAGTTCCTCCGGACAGGGGGCACAAGCTAACTATGGCTACACCTTC.

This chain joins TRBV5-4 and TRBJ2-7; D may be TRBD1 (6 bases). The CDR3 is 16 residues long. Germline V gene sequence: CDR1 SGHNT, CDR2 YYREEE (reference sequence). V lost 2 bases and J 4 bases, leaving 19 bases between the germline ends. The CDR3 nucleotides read TGTGCCAGCAGCTTCTCATCCAGGGGCCTTCTTTACGAGCAGTACTTC. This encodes CASSFSSRGLLYEQYF.

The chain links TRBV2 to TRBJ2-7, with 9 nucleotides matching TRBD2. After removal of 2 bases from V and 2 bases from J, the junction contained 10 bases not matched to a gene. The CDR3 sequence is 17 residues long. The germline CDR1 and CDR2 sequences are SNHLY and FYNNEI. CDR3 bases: TGTGCCAGCAGTGAATGGGTCGTTGGCGGGGGGGCCTACGAGCAGTACTTC. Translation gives CASSEWVVGGGAYEQYF.

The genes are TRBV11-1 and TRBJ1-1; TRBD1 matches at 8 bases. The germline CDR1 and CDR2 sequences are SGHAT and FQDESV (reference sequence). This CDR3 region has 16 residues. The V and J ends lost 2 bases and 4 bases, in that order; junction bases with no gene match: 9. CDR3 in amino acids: CASSLSTGVGVTEAFF. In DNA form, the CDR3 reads TGTGCCAGCAGCTTATCGACAGGGGTTGGAGTCACTGAAGCTTTCTTT. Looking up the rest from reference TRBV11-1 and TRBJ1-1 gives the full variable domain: EAEVAQSPRYKITEKSQAVAFWCDPISGHATLYWYRQILGQGPELLVQFQDESVVDDSQLPKDRFSAERLKGVDSTLKIQPAELGDSAMYLCASSLSTGVGVTEAFFGQGTRLTVV.

CDR3 in amino acids: CATSAGTGNEQYF. In nucleotides, the CDR3 is TGTGCCACCAGCGCCGGGACAGGGAACGAGCAGTACTTC. The chain uses TRBV15 and TRBJ2-7; TRBD1 matches 9 bases. The CDR3 consists of 13 residues. J gave up 5 bases and V 5 bases, and 4 bases lay outside the gene matches. Germline CDR1 reads LNHNV; CDR2 reads YYDKDF (reference sequence).

This chain's CDR3 is CASIDTPGKSAETQYF. The CDR3 DNA follows: TGTGCCAGCATCGATACGCCGGGAAAGAGCGCAGAGACCCAGTACTTC. The chain joins TRBV21-1 to TRBJ2-5; the table's D call TRBD2 went unverified against the DNA. TRBV21-1 is annotated as a pseudogene. The CDR3 has 16 amino acids.

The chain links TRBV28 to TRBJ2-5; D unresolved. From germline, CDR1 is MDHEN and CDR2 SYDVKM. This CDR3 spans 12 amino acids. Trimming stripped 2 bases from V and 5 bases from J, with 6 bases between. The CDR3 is CASSLIRETQYF. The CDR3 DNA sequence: TGTGCCAGCAGTTTAATCCGGGAGACCCAGTACTTC. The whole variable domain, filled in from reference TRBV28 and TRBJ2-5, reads DVKVTQSSRYLVKRTGEKVFLECVQDMDHENMFWYRQDPGLGLRLIYFSYDVKMKEKGDIPEGYSVSREKKERFSLILESASTNQTSMYLCASSLIRETQYFGPGTRLLVL.

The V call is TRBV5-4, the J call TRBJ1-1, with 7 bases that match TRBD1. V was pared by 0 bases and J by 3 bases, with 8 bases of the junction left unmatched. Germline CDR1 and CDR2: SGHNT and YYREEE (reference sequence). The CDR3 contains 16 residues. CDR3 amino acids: CASSLVQGFRDTEAFF. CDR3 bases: TGTGCCAGCAGCTTGGTACAGGGGTTTAGGGACACTGAAGCTTTCTTT.

The CDR3 here is CASSLLGDLYEQYF. The CDR3 DNA is TGTGCCAGCAGTTTATTAGGGGATCTTTACGAGCAGTACTTC. The gene calls are TRBV27 and TRBJ2-7; a weak D match, TRBD1 (5 bases). The ends were cut back, 1 base at V and 4 bases at J, with 11 bases in the middle. The CDR3 length is 14 residues. Looked up from germline, CDR1 is MNHEY and CDR2 is SMNVEV (reference sequence).

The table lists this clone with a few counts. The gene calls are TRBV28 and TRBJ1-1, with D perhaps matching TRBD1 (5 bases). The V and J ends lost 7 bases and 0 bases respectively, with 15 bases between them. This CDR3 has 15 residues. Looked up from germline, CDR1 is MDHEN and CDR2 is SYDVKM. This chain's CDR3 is CASTQGGPLNTEAFF. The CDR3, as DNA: TGTGCCAGCACCCAGGGCGGACCCCTGAACACTGAAGCTTTCTTT. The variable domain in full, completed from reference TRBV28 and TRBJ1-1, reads DVKVTQSSRYLVKRTGEKVFLECVQDMDHENMFWYRQDPGLGLRLIYFSYDVKMKEKGDIPEGYSVSREKKERFSLILESASTNQTSMYLCASTQGGPLNTEAFFGQGTRLTVV.

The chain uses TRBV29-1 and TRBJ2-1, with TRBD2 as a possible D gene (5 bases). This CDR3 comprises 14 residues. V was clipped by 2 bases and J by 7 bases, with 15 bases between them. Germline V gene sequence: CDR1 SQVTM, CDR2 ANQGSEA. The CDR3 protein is CSVESEGLGNEQFF. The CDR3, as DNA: TGCAGCGTTGAATCCGAGGGTCTGGGGAATGAGCAGTTCTTC.

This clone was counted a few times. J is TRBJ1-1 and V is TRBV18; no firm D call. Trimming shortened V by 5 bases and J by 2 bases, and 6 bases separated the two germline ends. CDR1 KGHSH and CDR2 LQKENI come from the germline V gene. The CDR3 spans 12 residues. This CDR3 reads CASSGLNTEAFF. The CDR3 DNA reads TGTGCCAGCTCAGGACTCAACACTGAAGCTTTCTTT.

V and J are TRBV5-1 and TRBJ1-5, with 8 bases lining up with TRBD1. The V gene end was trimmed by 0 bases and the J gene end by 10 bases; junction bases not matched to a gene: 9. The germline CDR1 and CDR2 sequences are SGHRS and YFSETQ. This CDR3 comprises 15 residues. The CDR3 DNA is TGCGCCAGCAGCTTGGAGTCAGGGGGCGCAAGCCCCCAGCATTTT. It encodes CASSLESGGASPQHF.